A selection of T cell receptor beta chains follows, all from one sample in a study of blood T cell repertoires in COVID-19. The method was immunoSEQ multiplex PCR; TCRdb's version includes in-frame clones alone and lacks a portion of them. Of about 200,000 clones listed, 80% to 90% were seen once; the top ten hold 10%. The sample taken for sequencing was peripheral blood. The receptors derive from an elderly woman with acute or convalescent COVID-19. CDR3s include the opening cysteine and the closing phenylalanine or tryptophan. The D gene is left open where the match is weak. The listing skips clone size in some rows; elsewhere it reads once, few, many or a size class.

v_call,cdr3_length,j_call,d_call,clone_size,cdr3_aa,cdr3_nt
TRBV19,17,TRBJ1-2,TRBD1,once,CASSILGQGVPNYGYTF,TGTGCCAGTAGTATCCTCGGACAGGGCGTACCTAACTATGGCTACACCTTC
TRBV25-1,16,TRBJ2-5,TRBD1,once,CASSELERTGGSPQYF,TGTGCCAGCAGTGAATTAGAGCGGACAGGGGGCTCCCCCCAGTACTTC
TRBV7-9,15,TRBJ2-1,.,.,CASSPQQGEANEQFF,TGTGCCAGCAGCCCGCAACAGGGAGAAGCGAATGAGCAGTTCTTC
TRBV7-2,16,TRBJ1-3,TRBD1,.,CASSLGQGGPGNTIYF,TGTGCCAGCAGCCTCGGACAGGGGGGGCCTGGAAACACCATATATTTT
TRBV27,13,TRBJ1-5,.,many,CASSLVRDQPQHF,TGTGCCAGCAGTTTAGTGCGGGATCAGCCCCAGCATTTT
TRBV28,16,TRBJ2-7,.,.,CASSSTQGTISYEQYF,TGTGCCAGCAGTTCCACCCAGGGGACTATCTCCTACGAGCAGTACTTC
TRBV5-1,16,TRBJ2-2,TRBD2,few,CASSLVAGGGTGELFF,TGCGCCAGCAGCTTGGTAGCGGGGGGCGGAACCGGGGAGCTGTTTTTT
TRBV7-9,12,TRBJ2-3,.,.,CASSLGADTQYF,TGTGCCAGCAGCTTAGGAGCAGATACGCAGTATTTT
TRBV6-5,14,TRBJ2-7,.,.,CASSYSTGQTGEYF,TGTGCCAGCAGTTACTCAACGGGTCAGACGGGGGAGTACTTC
TRBV4-1,16,TRBJ2-1,TRBD1,.,CASSPGDRGSYNEQFF,TGCGCCAGCAGCCCCGGGGACAGGGGGTCCTACAATGAGCAGTTCTTC
TRBV7-3,16,TRBJ2-2,.,.,CASSLTGGLGTGELFF,TGTGCCAGCAGCTTAACCGGGGGGCTGGGCACCGGGGAGCTGTTTTTT
TRBV20-1,11,TRBJ1-2,TRBD1,few,CSTPGGGGYTF,TGCAGTACCCCAGGGGGAGGTGGCTACACCTTC
TRBV6-2/TRBV6-3,16,TRBJ2-1,.,many,CASSLTTRPTYNEQFF,TGTGCCAGCAGCCTCACCACTAGACCGACCTACAATGAGCAGTTCTTC
TRBV4-3,17,TRBJ1-2,TRBD1,.,CASSQETRDRYNYGYTF,TGCGCCAGCAGCCAAGAGACCCGGGACAGGTATAACTATGGCTACACCTTC
TRBV19,11,TRBJ1-1,.,.,CASKRKTEAFF,TGTGCCAGTAAGAGAAAGACTGAAGCTTTCTTT
TRBV29-1,14,TRBJ1-2,TRBD1,.,CSVGSPGQRYGYTF,TGCAGCGTTGGGTCCCCGGGACAGCGCTATGGCTACACCTTC
TRBV11-2,14,TRBJ1-1,TRBD1,.,CASSLNRGGTEAFF,TGTGCCAGCAGCTTAAACAGGGGGGGCACTGAAGCTTTCTTT
TRBV2,13,TRBJ2-5,.,.,CASSEESTGTQYF,TGTGCCAGCAGTGAAGAGTCTACTGGGACCCAGTACTTC
TRBV19,12,TRBJ1-1,.,.,CASSAGNTEAFF,TGTGCCAGTAGTGCGGGGAACACTGAAGCTTTCTTT
TRBV27,14,TRBJ1-6,.,.,CASSPPGPQGALHF,TGTGCCAGCAGCCCACCGGGTCCCCAAGGAGCCCTCCACTTT
TRBV24-1,16,TRBJ2-2,TRBD2,.,CATSDLSGAITGELFF,TGTGCCACCAGTGATTTGAGCGGGGCAATAACCGGGGAGCTGTTTTTT
TRBV11-3,14,TRBJ1-1,TRBD1,.,CASSFGTGDTEAFF,TGTGCCAGCAGCTTCGGGACAGGGGACACTGAAGCTTTCTTT
TRBV7-9,19,TRBJ1-1,.,.,CASSSPGTLGRGMNTEAFF,TGTGCCAGCAGCTCCCCCGGGACCTTGGGTCGGGGGATGAACACTGAAGCTTTCTTT
TRBV29-1,12,TRBJ1-1,.,.,CSVEEAGAGAFF,TGCAGCGTTGAGGAGGCGGGAGCCGGGGCTTTCTTT
TRBV15,13,TRBJ1-1,.,.,CATSPPGQIEAFF,TGTGCCACCAGCCCTCCAGGACAGATTGAAGCTTTCTTT